One sample yielded the 3 T cell receptor beta chains listed below, sequenced in a study of naive and memory T cell subsets. Ligated cDNA underwent four rounds of PCR with nested alpha and beta constant region primers and SP2. TCRdb re-called the UMI-ligation and nested PCR reads with MiXCR, one entry per CDR3 protein. This sample has 30,000 to 35,000 distinct CDR3 sequences, with about 7.4% found just once. Treatment: skin biopsy from PPD injection site in Mantoux-positive individual. An oligonucleotide containing a UMI was ligated to the 3' end of TCR cDNA. Specimen: skin, collected from a tuberculin skin test site. These receptor sequences come from an adult in good health.

The sample holds a few counts of this clonotype. The chain carries TRBV19 and TRBJ1-5, with a tentative D call TRBD1 (6 bases). The CDR3 is made up of 16 amino acids. V was trimmed by 4 bases and J by 0 bases, leaving 13 bases between them. The V gene's germline CDR1 is LNHDA and CDR2 SQIVND (reference sequence). For the CDR3, the DNA is TGTGCCAGTAGTACACAGGGAGGCAGTAGCAATCAGCCCCAGCATTTT. Residues: CASSTQGGSSNQPQHF.

V usage is TRBV5-4 and J usage is TRBJ2-1; D call uncertain. V was cut by 0 bases and J by 5 bases, with 12 bases left in between. The germline CDR1 and CDR2 sequences are SGHNT and YYREEE (reference sequence). The CDR3 covers 15 residues. DNA of the CDR3: TGTGCCAGCAGCTTGGTGGGTGTGAGAGACAATGAGCAGTTCTTC. This encodes CASSLVGVRDNEQFF.

This clonotype was detected ten times or more. The V gene is TRBV7-2, the J gene TRBJ1-5; 9 nucleotides match TRBD1. Germline V gene sequence: CDR1 SGHTA, CDR2 FQGNSA. The V segment lost 5 bases and the J segment 8 bases; nucleotides outside the gene matches: 7. CDR3 size: 14 residues. The CDR3 sequence is CASSKNRGLEPQHF. The CDR3 bases are TGTGCCAGCAGCAAAAACAGGGGGCTCGAGCCCCAGCATTTT. Complete variable domain (other parts from reference TRBV7-2 and TRBJ1-5): GAGVSQSPSNKVTEKGKDVELRCDPISGHTALYWYRQSLGQGLEFLIYFQGNSAPDKSGLPSDRFSAERTGGSVSTLTIQRTQQEDSAVYLCASSKNRGLEPQHFGDGTRLSIL.